Reported below is one T cell receptor beta chain. Its antigen is undetermined. This sample was included in a study of cytomegalovirus exposure and HLA in healthy donors. General study findings and limits: Later analysis suggested most CMV-associated TCR beta chains were HLA-restricted.

Germline V CDR1 and CDR2: KGHSH, LQKENI. This CDR3 is 15 amino acids long. Trimming cost V 6 bases and J 2 bases, with 15 bases left between them. PCR used 60 Vbeta primers and 13 Jbeta primers. As originally analysed: Later work found 65 million to 100 million unique TCR beta chains, with about 10 million shared. Assay used: immunoSEQ multiplex PCR; TCRdb lists only in-frame clones, some missing. V and J calls and clone size follow that table, whereas D and trimming were derived from the DNA. Among some 130,000 clones, over 80% were seen once, and the ten largest hold approximately 1.2%. The chain couples TRBV18 to TRBJ2-3; no firm D call. Specimen: PBMCs. The TCR originated in a boy between 10 and 17 years old in good health and CMV-seronegative. The CDR3 DNA is TGTGCCAGCTCGCCCGACTTGGCGTTCACAGATACGCAGTATTTT. Translating gives CASSPDLAFTDTQYF.